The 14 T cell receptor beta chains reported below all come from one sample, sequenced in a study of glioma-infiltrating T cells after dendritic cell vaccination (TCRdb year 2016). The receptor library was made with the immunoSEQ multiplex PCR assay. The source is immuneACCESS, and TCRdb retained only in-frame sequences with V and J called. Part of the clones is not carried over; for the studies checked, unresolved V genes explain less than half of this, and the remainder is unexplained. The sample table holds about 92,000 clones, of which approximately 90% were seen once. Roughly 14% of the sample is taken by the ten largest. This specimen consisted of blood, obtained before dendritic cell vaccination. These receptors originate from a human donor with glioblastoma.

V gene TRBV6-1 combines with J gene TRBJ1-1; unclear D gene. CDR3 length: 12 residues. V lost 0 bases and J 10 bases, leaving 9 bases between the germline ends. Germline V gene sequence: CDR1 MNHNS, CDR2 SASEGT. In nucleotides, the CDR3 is TGTGCCAGCAGTGAAGCTCGTGTTGTAGCTTTCTTT. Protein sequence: CASSEARVVAFF.

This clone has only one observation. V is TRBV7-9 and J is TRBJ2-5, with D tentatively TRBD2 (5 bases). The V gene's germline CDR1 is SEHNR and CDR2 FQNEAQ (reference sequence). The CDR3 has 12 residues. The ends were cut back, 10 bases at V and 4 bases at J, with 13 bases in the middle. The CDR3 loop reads CATEPGLETQYF. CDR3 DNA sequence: TGTGCCACCGAGCCGGGGTTAGAGACCCAGTACTTC.

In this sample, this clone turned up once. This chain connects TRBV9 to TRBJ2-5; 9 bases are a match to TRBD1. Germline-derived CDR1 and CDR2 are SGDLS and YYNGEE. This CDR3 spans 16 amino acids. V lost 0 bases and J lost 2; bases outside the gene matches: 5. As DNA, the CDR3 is TGTGCCAGCAGCGTAGCTGGGACAGGGTTACAAGAGACCCAGTACTTC. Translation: CASSVAGTGLQETQYF.

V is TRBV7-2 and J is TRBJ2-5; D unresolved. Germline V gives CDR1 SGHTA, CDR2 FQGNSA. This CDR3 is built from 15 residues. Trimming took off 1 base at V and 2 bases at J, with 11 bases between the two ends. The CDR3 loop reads CASSLERDHQETQYF. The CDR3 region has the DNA TGTGCCAGCAGCTTAGAGCGCGACCATCAAGAGACCCAGTACTTC.

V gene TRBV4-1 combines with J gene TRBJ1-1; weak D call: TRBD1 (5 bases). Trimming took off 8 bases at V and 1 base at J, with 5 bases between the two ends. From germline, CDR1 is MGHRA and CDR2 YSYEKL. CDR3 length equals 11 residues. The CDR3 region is CASGQNTEAFF. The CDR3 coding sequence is TGCGCCAGCGGACAGAACACTGAAGCTTTCTTT.

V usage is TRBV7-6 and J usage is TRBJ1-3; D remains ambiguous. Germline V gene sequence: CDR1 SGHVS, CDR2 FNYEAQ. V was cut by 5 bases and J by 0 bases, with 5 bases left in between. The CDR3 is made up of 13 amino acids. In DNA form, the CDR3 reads TGTGCCAGCAGCCGGGACTCTGGAAACACCATATATTTT. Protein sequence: CASSRDSGNTIYF.

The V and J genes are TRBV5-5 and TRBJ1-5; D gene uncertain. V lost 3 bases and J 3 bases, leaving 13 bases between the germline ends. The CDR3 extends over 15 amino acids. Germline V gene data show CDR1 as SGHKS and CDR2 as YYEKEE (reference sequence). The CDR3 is CASSSPGRVNQPQHF. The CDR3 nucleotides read TGTGCCAGCAGCTCCCCCGGGAGGGTCAATCAGCCCCAGCATTTT.

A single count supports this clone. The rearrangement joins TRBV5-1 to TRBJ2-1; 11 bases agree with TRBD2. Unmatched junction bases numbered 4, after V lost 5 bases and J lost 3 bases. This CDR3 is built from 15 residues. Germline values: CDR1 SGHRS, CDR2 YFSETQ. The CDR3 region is CASSTLAGGYNEQFF. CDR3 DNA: TGCGCCAGCAGTACTCTAGCGGGGGGCTACAATGAGCAGTTCTTC.

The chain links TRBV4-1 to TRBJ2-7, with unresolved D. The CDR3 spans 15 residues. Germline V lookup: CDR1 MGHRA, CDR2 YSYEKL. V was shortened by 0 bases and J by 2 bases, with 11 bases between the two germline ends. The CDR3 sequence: CASSQEEFSTYEQYF. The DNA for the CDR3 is TGCGCCAGCAGCCAAGAGGAGTTTTCAACCTACGAGCAGTACTTC.

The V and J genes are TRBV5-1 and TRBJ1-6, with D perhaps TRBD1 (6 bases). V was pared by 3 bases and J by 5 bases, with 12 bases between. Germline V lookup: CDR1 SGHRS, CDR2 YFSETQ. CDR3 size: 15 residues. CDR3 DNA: TGCGCCAGCAGCTCAACAGGGATGGATAATTCACCCCTCCACTTT. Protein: CASSSTGMDNSPLHF.

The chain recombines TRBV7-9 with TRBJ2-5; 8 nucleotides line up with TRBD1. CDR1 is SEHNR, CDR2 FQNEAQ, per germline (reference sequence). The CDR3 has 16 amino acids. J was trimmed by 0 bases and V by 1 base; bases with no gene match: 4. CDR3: CASSLGQGLYQETQYF. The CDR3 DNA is TGTGCCAGCAGCTTAGGACAGGGGCTATACCAAGAGACCCAGTACTTC. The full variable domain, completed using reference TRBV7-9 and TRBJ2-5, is DTGVSQNPRHKITKRGQNVTFRCDPISEHNRLYWYRQTLGQGPEFLTYFQNEAQLEKSRLLSDRFSAERPKGSFSTLEIQRTEQGDSAMYLCASSLGQGLYQETQYFGPGTRLLVL.

CDR3 in amino acids: CASSLDEQGSEAFF. The CDR3 DNA sequence: TGTGCCAGCAGCTTGGATGAACAGGGGTCTGAAGCTTTCTTT. The chain couples TRBV5-6 to TRBJ1-1; 7 bases are a match to TRBD1. Germline CDR1 SGHDT, CDR2 YYEEEE. Trimming cost V 0 bases and J 6 bases; bases outside gene matches: 5. The CDR3 is 14 amino acids.

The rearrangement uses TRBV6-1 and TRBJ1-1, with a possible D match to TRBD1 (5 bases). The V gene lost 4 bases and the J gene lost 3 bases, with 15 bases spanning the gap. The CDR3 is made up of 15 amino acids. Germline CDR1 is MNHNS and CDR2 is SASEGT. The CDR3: CASSAWGGGHTEAFF. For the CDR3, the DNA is TGTGCCAGCAGTGCGTGGGGGGGAGGTCACACTGAAGCTTTCTTT.

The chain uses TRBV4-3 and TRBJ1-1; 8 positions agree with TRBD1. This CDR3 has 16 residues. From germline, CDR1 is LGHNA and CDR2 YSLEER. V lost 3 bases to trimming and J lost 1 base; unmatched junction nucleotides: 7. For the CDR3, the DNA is TGCGCCAGCAGCCAGCCCGGCGGGACAGGGAACACTGAAGCTTTCTTT. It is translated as CASSQPGGTGNTEAFF.